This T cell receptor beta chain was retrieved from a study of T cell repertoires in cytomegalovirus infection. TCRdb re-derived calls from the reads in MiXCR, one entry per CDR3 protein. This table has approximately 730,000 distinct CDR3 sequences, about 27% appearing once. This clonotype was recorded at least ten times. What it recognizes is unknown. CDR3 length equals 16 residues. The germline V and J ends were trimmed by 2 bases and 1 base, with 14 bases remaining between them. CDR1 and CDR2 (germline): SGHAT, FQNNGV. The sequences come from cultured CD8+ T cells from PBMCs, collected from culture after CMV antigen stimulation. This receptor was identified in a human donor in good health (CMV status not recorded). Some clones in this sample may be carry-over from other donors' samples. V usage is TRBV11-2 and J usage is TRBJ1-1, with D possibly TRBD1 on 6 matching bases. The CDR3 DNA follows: TGTGCCAGCAGCTTATGGCAGGGGAGCCGGAACACTGAAGCTTTCTTT. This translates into CASSLWQGSRNTEAFF. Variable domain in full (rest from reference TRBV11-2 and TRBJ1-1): EAGVAQSPRYKIIEKRQSVAFWCNPISGHATLYWYQQILGQGPKLLIQFQNNGVVDDSQLPKDRFSAERLKGVDSTLKIQPAKLEDSAVYLCASSLWQGSRNTEAFFGQGTRLTVV.